Described below is a single T cell receptor (beta chain) sequence and its context. Its antigen is unknown. The sample originates from a study of shared clonotypes between healthy human individuals. Generated by immunoSEQ multiplex PCR, the TCRdb table keeps only in-frame clones and is missing some. Here the sample spans under 2,000,000 clones, roughly 95% being singletons. As defined, naive CD8 cells were CD45RO-negative and positively selected for CCR7, with terminally differentiated effector memory CD45RA+ cells excluded. Study-level results: At large depth, rarefaction still showed sorted-subset sequencing to be incomplete. Clonotypes which were not shared had lower generation probabilities than clonotypes that all four donors shared. Generally, naive subsets (rather than memory subsets) showed larger estimated richness. Several donors held approximately 4.6% of naive CD4 clonotypes in common.

The sequenced sample was naive CD8+ T cells sorted from blood. The sequence was obtained from a man between 18 and 29 years old in good health.

CDR3 residues: CASSKTGGDLGMGGYTF. The CDR3 DNA reads TGTGCCAGCAGCAAAACAGGGGGCGACTTAGGGATGGGAGGCTACACCTTC. The V gene is TRBV9, the J gene TRBJ1-2; 9 nucleotides line up with TRBD1. The CDR3 is 17 amino acids. CDR1 SGDLS and CDR2 YYNGEE come from the germline V gene. J lost 8 bases, V lost 4 bases, and 18 bases had no gene match.